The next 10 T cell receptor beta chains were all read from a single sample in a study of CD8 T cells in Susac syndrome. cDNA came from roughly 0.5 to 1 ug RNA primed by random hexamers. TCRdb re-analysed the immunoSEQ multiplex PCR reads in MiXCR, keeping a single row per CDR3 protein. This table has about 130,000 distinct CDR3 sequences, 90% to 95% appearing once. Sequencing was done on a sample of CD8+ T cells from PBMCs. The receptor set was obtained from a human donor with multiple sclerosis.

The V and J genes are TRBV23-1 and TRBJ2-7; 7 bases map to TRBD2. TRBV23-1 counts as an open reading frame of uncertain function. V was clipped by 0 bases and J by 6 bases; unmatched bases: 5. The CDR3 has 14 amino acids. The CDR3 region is CASSQSGGLGEQYF. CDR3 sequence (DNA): TGCGCCAGCAGTCAATCGGGGGGGTTGGGCGAGCAGTACTTC.

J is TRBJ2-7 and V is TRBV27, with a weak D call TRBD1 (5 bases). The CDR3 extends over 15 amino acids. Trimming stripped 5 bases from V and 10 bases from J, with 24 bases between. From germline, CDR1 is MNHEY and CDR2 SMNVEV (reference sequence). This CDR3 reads CASSQLNRIRLFQYF. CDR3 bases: TGTGCCAGCAGTCAGCTTAACAGGATACGCTTGTTCCAGTACTTC.

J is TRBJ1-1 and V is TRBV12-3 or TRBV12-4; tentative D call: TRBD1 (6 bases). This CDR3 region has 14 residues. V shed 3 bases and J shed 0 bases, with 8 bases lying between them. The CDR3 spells CASSLGGMNTEAFF. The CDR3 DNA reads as TGTGCCAGCAGTTTGGGGGGCATGAACACTGAAGCTTTCTTT.

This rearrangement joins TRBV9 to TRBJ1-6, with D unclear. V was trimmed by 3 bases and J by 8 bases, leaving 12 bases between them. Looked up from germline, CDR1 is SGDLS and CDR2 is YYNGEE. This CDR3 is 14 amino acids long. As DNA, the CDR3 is TGTGCCAGCAGCGAGGCCGGTGCGGATTCACCCCTCCACTTT. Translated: CASSEAGADSPLHF.

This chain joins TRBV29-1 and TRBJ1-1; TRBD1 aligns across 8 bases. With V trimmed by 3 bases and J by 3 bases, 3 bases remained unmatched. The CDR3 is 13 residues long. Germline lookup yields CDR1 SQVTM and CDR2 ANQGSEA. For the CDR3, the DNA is TGCAGCGTTGAGACAGGGGAGGACACTGAAGCTTTCTTT. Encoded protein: CSVETGEDTEAFF.

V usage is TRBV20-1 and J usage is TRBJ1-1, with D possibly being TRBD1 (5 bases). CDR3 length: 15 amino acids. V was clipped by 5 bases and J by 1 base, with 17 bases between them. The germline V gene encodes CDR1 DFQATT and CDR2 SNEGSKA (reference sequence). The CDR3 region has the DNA TGCAGTGCTCCATACCGACAGACTTCGAACACTGAAGCTTTCTTT. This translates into CSAPYRQTSNTEAFF.

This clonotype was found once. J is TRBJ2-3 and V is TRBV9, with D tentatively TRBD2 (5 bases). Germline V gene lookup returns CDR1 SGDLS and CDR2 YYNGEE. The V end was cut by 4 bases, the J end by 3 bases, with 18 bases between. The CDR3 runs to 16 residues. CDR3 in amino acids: CASSSPSGGTTDTQYF. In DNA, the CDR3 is TGTGCCAGCAGCTCCCCATCTGGAGGAACGACAGATACGCAGTATTTT.

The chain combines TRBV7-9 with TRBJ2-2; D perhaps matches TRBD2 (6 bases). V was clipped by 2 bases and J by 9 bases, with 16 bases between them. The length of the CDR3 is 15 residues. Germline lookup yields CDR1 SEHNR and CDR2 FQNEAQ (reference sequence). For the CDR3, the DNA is TGTGCCAGCAGCTTACGGGACTCCGGGCCCCGGGAGCTGTTTTTT. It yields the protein CASSLRDSGPRELFF.

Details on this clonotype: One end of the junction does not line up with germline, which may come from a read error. This CDR3 reads CASSLSNSFNEKLFF. In DNA form, the CDR3 reads TGTGCCAGCAGTTTATCAAACAGCTTTAATGAAAAACTTTTTTTT. The genes are TRBV27 and TRBJ1-4, with D unresolved. The CDR3 consists of 15 residues. From germline, CDR1 is MNHEY and CDR2 SMNVEV (reference sequence).

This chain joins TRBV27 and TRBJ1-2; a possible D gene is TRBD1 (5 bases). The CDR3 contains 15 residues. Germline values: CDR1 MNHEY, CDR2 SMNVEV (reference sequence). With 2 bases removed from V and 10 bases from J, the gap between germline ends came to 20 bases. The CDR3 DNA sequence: TGTGCCAGCAGTTTACAGTTCCGGGACGGGAACGTCTACACCTTC. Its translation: CASSLQFRDGNVYTF.